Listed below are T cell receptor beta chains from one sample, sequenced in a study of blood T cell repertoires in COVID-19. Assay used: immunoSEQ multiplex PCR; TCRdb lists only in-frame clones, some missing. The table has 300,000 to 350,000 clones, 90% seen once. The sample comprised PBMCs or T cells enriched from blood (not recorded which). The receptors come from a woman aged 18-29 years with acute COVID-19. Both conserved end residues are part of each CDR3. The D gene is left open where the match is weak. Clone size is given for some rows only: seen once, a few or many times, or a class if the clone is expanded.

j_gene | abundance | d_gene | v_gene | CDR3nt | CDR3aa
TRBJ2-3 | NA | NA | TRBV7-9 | TGTGCCAGCAGCTTAACTCTGGCTAGCCCAGATACGCAGTATTTT | CASSLTLASPDTQYF
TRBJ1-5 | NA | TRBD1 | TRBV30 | TGTGCCTGGAGTGCGGGACAGGGGGTAGAACAGCCCCAGCATTTT | CAWSAGQGVEQPQHF
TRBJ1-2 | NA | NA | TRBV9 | TGTGCCAGCAGCGTCTCCCACCAAACCAGGGAGGGTTATGGCTACACCTTC | CASSVSHQTREGYGYTF
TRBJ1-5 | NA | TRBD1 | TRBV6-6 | TGTGCCAGCAGTTCTGGACAGGGGTCCAACAATCAGCCCCAGCATTTT | CASSSGQGSNNQPQHF
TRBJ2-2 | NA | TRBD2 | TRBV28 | TGTGCCAGCAGTTTAGCGCTAGCGGGAGGACCGAACACCGGGGAGCTGTTTTTT | CASSLALAGGPNTGELFF
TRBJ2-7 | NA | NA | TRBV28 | TGTGCCAGCAGTTTGCCGGGGTGGAACGAGCAGTACTTC | CASSLPGWNEQYF
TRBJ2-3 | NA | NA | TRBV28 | TGTGCCAGCAGTTTTGGAGGGTCCCAAGATACGCAGTATTTT | CASSFGGSQDTQYF
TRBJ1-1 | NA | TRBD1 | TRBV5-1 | TGCGCCAGCAGCTCCCACTCGACGCGCTCAGGGGGCACTGAAGCTTTCTTT | CASSSHSTRSGGTEAFF
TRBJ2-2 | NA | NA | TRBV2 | TGTGCCAGCAGTGGCCGACAGGAGAACACCGGGGAGCTGTTTTTT | CASSGRQENTGELFF
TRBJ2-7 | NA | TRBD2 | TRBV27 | TGTGCCAGAGTCAAATCGCTAGCGGGAAGGCACGAGCAGTACTTC | CARVKSLAGRHEQYF
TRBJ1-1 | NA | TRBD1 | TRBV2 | TGTGCCAGCCGCAGGGGACAGGGGTGGACTGAAGCTTTCTTT | CASRRGQGWTEAFF
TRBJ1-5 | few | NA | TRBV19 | TGTGCCAGTAGTATATCTCCAGATTATAGCAATCAGCCCCAGCATTTT | CASSISPDYSNQPQHF
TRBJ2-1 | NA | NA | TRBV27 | TGTGCCAGCAGGCCTAGGGCCGTCGGGGGTTACAATGAGCAGTTCTTC | CASRPRAVGGYNEQFF
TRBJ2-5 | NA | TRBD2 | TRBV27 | TGTGCCAGCAGTAACTCCGGGACTAGCGTACAAGAGACCCAGTACTTC | CASSNSGTSVQETQYF
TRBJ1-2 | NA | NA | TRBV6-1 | TGTGCCAGCAGTGAATTGCCAGGGAGGGGCTATGGCTACACCTTC | CASSELPGRGYGYTF
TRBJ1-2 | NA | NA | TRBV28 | TGTGCCAGCAGTTGGGGAGGCTATGGCTACACCTTC | CASSWGGYGYTF
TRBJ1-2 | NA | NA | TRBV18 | TGTGCCAGCTCACCAAACGAGGCTAACTATGGCTACACCTTC | CASSPNEANYGYTF
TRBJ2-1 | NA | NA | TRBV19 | TGTGCCAGTAAAAGCGAGAAGACGAATGAGCAGTTCTTC | CASKSEKTNEQFF
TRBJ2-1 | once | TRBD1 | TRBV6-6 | TGTGCCAGCAGTCTAACCACCGGGACAGGGCCCTACAATGAGCAGTTCTTC | CASSLTTGTGPYNEQFF
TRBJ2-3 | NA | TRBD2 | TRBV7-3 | TGTGCCAGCAGCTTAGGCGGGACTAGCGGGGTTAGCACAGATACGCAGTATTTT | CASSLGGTSGVSTDTQYF
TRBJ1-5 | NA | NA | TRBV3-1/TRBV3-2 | TGTGCCAGCAGCCAAGATGGGGGGTGGCAGCCCCAGCATTTT | CASSQDGGWQPQHF
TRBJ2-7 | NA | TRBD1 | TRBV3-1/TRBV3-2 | TGTGCCAGCAGCCCGACGACAGGGGCCGAGCAGTACTTC | CASSPTTGAEQYF
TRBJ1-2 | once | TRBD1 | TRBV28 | TGTGCCAGCAGCCAATCGTGGACAGGAGACTTCTATGGCTACACCTTC | CASSQSWTGDFYGYTF
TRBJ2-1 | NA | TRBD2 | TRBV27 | TGTGCCAGCAGTTCCCGCGGACTAGCAGGTTACAATGAGCAGTTCTTC | CASSSRGLAGYNEQFF
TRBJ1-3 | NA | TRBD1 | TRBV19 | TGTGCCAGTGGTACAGGGACAGGGACTGGAAACACCATATATTTT | CASGTGTGTGNTIYF
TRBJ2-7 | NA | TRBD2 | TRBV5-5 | TGTGCCAGCAGCTCGGGACTAGCGGCCTCCTACGAGCAGTACTTC | CASSSGLAASYEQYF
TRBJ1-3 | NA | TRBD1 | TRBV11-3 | TGTGCCAGCAGCCCGGGACAGGCTGGAAACACCATATATTTT | CASSPGQAGNTIYF
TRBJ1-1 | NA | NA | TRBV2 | TGTGCCACCCTAGGGGTAACTGAAGCTTTCTTT | CATLGVTEAFF
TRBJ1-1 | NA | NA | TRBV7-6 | TGTGCCAGCAGCTTAGATCGGGGTTTGAACACTGAAGCTTTCTTT | CASSLDRGLNTEAFF
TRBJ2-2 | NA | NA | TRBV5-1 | TGCGCCAGCAGCTTGCCCTTCGGTCGGGGGACGAACACCGGGGAGCTGTTTTTT | CASSLPFGRGTNTGELFF
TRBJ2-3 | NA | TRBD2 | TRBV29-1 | TGCAGCGGGACTGGGACTAGCGGAAGAGGGGATACGCAGTATTTT | CSGTGTSGRGDTQYF
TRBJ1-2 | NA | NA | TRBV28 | TGTGCCAGCAGTTTTGTCGGACTGAAAAACACCTTC | CASSFVGLKNTF
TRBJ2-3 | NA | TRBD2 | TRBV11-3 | TGTGCCAGCAGCGGACGAGCGGGAAATGCAGATACGCAGTATTTT | CASSGRAGNADTQYF
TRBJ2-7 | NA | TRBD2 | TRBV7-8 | TGTGCCAGCAGCCCGCGCCGGACTAGCTCCTACGAGCAGTACTTC | CASSPRRTSSYEQYF
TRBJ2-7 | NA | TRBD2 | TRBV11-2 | TGTGCCAGCAGCTTAGATGCGGGACTAGCGGTTTATCGGGAGCAGTACTTC | CASSLDAGLAVYREQYF
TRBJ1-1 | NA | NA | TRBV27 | TGTGCCAGCTCATCGGAGCCGGCAGTGGGCACTGAAGCTTTCTTT | CASSSEPAVGTEAFF
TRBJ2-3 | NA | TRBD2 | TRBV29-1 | TGCAGCGCCCGACTAGCGGGAGTGTCAGATACGCAGTATTTT | CSARLAGVSDTQYF
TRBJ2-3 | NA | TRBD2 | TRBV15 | TGTGCCACCAGGAAAAGCGGGAGCGGGACAGATACGCAGTATTTT | CATRKSGSGTDTQYF
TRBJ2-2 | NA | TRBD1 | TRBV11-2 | TGTGCCAGCAGCTTCGGGACAGGGAACACCGGGGAGCTGTTTTTT | CASSFGTGNTGELFF
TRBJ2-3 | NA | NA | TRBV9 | TGTGCCAGCATGCGGGCTGGCACAGATACGCAGTATTTT | CASMRAGTDTQYF
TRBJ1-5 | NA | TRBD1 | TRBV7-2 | TGTGCCAGCAGCACCCGACAGGGCTCTCAGCCCCAGCATTTT | CASSTRQGSQPQHF
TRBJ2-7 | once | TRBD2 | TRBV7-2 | TGTGCCAGCAGCTTAGCACCTAGCGGCACCTACGAGCAGTACTTC | CASSLAPSGTYEQYF
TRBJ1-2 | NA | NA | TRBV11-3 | TGTGCCAGCAGCTTAGGGAAACGGGGCTATGGCTACACCTTC | CASSLGKRGYGYTF
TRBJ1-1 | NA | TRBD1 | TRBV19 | TGTGCCAGTAGTAGGACAGGGGCGGTGGACACTGAAGCTTTCTTT | CASSRTGAVDTEAFF
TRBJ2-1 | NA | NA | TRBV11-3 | TGTGCCAGCAGCTCGACCATAGCGTTCCCAGGCTCCTACAATGAGCAGTTCTTC | CASSSTIAFPGSYNEQFF
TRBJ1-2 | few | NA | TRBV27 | TGTGCCAGCAGACCCCTCAATCAGTTCGATGGCTACACCTTC | CASRPLNQFDGYTF
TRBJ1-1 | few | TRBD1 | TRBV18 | TGTGCCAGCTCACCAGGTAGGGACAGTGAAGCTTTCTTT | CASSPGRDSEAFF
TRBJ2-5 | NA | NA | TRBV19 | TGTGCCAGTAGTATGAGGGCAGAGGAGACCCAGTACTTC | CASSMRAEETQYF
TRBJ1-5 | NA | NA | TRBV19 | TGTGCCAGTAGCTACTTAAGCAGGGTGAGCAATCAGCCCCAGCATTTT | CASSYLSRVSNQPQHF